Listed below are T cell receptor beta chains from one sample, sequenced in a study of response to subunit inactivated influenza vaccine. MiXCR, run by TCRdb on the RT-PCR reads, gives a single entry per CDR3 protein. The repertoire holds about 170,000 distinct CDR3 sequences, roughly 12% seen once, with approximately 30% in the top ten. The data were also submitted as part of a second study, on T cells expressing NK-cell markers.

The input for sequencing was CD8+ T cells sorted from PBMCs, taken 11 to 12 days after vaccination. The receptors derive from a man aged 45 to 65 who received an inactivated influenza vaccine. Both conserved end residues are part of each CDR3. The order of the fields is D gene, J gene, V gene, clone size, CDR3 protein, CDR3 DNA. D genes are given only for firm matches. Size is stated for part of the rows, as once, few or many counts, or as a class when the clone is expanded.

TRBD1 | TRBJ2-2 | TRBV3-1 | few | CASLPNYIPPGQGDTGELFF | TGTGCCAGCCTTCCCAACTATATCCCACCGGGACAGGGTGACACCGGGGAGCTGTTTTTT
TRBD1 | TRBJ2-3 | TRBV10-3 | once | CAISLTGGATDTQYF | TGTGCCATCAGCCTGACAGGGGGCGCGACAGATACGCAGTATTTT
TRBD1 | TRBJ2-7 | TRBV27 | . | CASSFSTGGNEQYF | TGTGCCAGCAGTTTTTCAACAGGGGGAAACGAGCAGTACTTC
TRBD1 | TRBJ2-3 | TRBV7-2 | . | CASSFTGGIPDTQYF | TGTGCCAGCAGCTTCACAGGGGGCATCCCAGATACGCAGTATTTT
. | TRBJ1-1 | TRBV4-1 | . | CASSQTQGGDTEAFF | TGCGCCAGCAGCCAAACGCAGGGAGGGGACACTGAAGCTTTCTTT
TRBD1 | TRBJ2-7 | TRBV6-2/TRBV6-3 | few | CASSYSVQGSTDEQYF | TGTGCCAGCAGTTACTCGGTACAGGGGAGTACGGACGAGCAGTACTTC
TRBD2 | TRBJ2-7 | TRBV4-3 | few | CASSQAPEPSGLSYEQYF | TGCGCCAGCAGCCAAGCCCCCGAGCCTAGCGGCCTCTCCTACGAGCAGTACTTC
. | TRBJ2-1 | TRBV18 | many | CASSSVNYNEQFF | TGTGCCAGCTCATCGGTCAACTACAATGAGCAGTTCTTC
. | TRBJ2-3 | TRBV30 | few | CAWTEGTDTQYF | TGTGCCTGGACAGAGGGCACAGATACGCAGTATTTT
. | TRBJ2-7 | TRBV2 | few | CASSGGSASYEQYF | TGTGCCAGCAGTGGGGGGTCAGCCTCCTACGAGCAGTACTTC
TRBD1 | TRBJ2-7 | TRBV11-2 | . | CASSPDPLLDLDRESYEQYF | TGTGCCAGCAGCCCAGACCCCCTCTTGGATTTGGACAGGGAGAGCTACGAGCAGTACTTC
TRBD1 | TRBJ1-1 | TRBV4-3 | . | CASSQMTQGGREAFF | TGCGCCAGCAGCCAGATGACTCAGGGGGGTAGGGAAGCTTTCTTT
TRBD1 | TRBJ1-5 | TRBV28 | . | CASSFRGQDDQPQHF | TGTGCCAGCAGTTTCAGGGGGCAAGACGATCAGCCCCAGCATTTT
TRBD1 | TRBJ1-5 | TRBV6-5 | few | CASSYAIGQGDNQPQHF | TGTGCCAGCAGTTACGCGATCGGACAGGGGGACAATCAGCCCCAGCATTTT
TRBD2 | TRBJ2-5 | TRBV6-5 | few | CASSYGGLPETQYF | TGTGCCAGCAGTTATGGGGGACTACCAGAGACCCAGTACTTC